This section outlines one T cell receptor (beta chain) sequence together with its context. TCRdb's copy holds only in-frame clones and misses some; the assay was immunoSEQ multiplex PCR. The table shows around 150,000 clones, with approximately 86% occurring only once. These data belong to a study of blood T cell repertoires in COVID-19. Germline V gene data show CDR1 as SGHAT and CDR2 as FQNNGV. CDR3 size: 13 residues. Trimming removed 2 bases from V and 11 bases from J, with 13 bases in between. Sample: peripheral blood. This clonotype originated in a woman in her thirties or forties with COVID-19, enrolled during active disease. The chain employs TRBV11-2 and TRBJ1-5; unclear D gene. The CDR3: CASSLSVTRAQHF. CDR3 coding DNA: TGTGCCAGCAGCTTATCCGTCACGCGGGCCCAGCATTTT.